This T cell receptor (beta chain) was documented in a study of T cell changes during pregnancy in multiple sclerosis (dated by TCRdb to between 2017 and 2020). Broadly, across the study: The study examined how the T cell repertoire changed over the course of pregnancy in women with multiple sclerosis.

About this clone itself: Its target antigen remains unknown. One base away there is no much larger clone; base qualities are not given.

Clipping removes 1 base from V and 6 bases from J, with 14 as the unmatched junction base count. The CDR3 covers 19 residues, taking in both the cysteine and the phenylalanine. Only the CDR3 DNA is retained, 57 bases long and in frame from the first base. Looking up the germline V gene yields CDR1 SGHRS and CDR2 YFSETQ. To prepare the library, the immunoSEQ multiplex PCR assay was applied. As stored in TCRdb, this immuneACCESS dataset retains in-frame rearrangements with V and J assigned. A fraction of the clones does not appear; measured against another copy, unresolved V genes explain less than half of the discrepancy, and the remainder lacks a known reason. This sample comprises some 30,000 clones, about nine tenths of them detected only once. The biggest ten clones account for around 3.9% of the sample.

The clonotype comes from a female donor in good health, enrolled as a control in a pregnancy study. This receptor chain uses TRBV5-1 and TRBJ2-1; TRBD2 lines up with 12 middle nucleotides. The material sequenced was CD8+ T cells from peripheral blood mononuclear cells, taken in the second trimester of pregnancy. This receptor carries the CDR3 CASSLRRTVGTSGLNEQFF. Here is the DNA: TGCGCCAGCAGCTTGAGGCGGACCGTCGGGACTAGCGGGCTCAATGAGCAGTTCTTC.